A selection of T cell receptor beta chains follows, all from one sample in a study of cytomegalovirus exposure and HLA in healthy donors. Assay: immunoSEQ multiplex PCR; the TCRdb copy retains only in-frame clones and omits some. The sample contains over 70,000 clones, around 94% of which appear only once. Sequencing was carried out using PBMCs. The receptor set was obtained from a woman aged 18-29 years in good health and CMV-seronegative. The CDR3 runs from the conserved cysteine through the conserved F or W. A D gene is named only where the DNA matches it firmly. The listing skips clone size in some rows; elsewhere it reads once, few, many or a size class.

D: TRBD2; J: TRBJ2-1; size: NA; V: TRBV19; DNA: TGTGCCAGTAGTATCAGTAGCGGGCCCGGTTTTGCGCAGTTCTTC; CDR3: CASSISSGPGFAQFF
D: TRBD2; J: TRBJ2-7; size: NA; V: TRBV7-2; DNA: TGTGCCAGCAGCTGGGGGGGGTACGAGCAGTACTTC; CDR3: CASSWGGYEQYF
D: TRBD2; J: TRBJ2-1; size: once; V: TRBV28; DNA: TGTGCCAGCAGTGCCCTCGGACTAGCGGGGGGGCCGTGTGAGCAGTTCTTC; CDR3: CASSALGLAGGPCEQFF
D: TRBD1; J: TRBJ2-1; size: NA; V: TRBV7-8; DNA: TGTGCCAGCAGCTTAAGACAGGGGTTAAATGAGCAGTTCTTC; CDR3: CASSLRQGLNEQFF
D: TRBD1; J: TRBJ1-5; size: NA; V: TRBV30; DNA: TGTGCCTGGGGACGGGACAGGGGGCTTACTCAGCCCCAGCATTTT; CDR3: CAWGRDRGLTQPQHF
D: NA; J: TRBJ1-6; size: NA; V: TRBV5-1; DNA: TGCGCCAGCAGCCTAGACGGTGGATCCCTCCACTTT; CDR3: CASSLDGGSLHF
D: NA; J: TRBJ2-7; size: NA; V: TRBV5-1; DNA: TGCGCCAGCAGAGGTGGGGGGTCCCTCGAGCAGTACTTC; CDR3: CASRGGGSLEQYF
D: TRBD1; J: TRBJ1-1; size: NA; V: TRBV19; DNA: TGTGCCAGTAGTACCCGACAGGGGGCTATGAACACTGAAGCTTTCTTT; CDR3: CASSTRQGAMNTEAFF
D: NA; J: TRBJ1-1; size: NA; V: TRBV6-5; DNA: TGTGCCAGCAGTTACGGGCAGGGTACGGGAGCTTTCTTT; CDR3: CASSYGQGTGAFF
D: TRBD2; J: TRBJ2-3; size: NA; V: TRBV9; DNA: TGTGCCAGCAGCGAGAGGGGGGCTGCGGGGGGGCGGCAAGATACGCAGTATTTT; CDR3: CASSERGAAGGRQDTQYF
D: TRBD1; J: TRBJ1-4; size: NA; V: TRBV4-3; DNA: TGCGCCAGCAGCCCTCGACAGGGCCTTGCAACTAATGAAAAACTGTTTTTT; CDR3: CASSPRQGLATNEKLFF
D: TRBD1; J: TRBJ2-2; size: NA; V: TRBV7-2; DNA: TGTGCCAGCAGCTTAGTTGGGCAGGGGGCAATCGGGGAGCTGTTTTTT; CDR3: CASSLVGQGAIGELFF
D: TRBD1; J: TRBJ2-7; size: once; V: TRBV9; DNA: TGTGCCAGCAGCGGGACAGGGAAACACTACGAGCAGTACTTC; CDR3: CASSGTGKHYEQYF
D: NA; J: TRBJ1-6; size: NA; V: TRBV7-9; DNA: TGTGCCAGCAGCCGAAACAGGGATTCATACTCACCCCTCCACTTT; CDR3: CASSRNRDSYSPLHF
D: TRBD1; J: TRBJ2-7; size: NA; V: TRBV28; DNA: TGTGCCAGCAGGGACAGGAGCTCCTACGAGCAGTACTTC; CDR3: CASRDRSSYEQYF
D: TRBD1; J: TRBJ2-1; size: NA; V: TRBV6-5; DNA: TGTGCCAGCAGTTACTCCTGGACAGGCCCTATGAATGAGCAGTTCTTC; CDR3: CASSYSWTGPMNEQFF
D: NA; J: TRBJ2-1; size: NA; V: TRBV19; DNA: TGTGCCAGTAGTACGGGGGATAACAATGAGCAGTTCTTC; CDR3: CASSTGDNNEQFF
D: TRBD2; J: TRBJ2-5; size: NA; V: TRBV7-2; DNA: TGTGCCAGCAGCCCTAGCGGGGGGGCTCGAGAGACCCAGTACTTC; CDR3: CASSPSGGARETQYF
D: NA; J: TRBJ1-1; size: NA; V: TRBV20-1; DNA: TGCAGTGCCGCGACCGGGGCTGAAGCTTTCTTT; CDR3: CSAATGAEAFF
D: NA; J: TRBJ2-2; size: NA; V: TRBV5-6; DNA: TGTGCCAGCAGCTCTACCGGGGAGCTGTTTTTT; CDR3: CASSSTGELFF
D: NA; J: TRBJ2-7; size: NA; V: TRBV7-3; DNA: TGTGCCAGCAGCTTAAACGGGGGCGAGCAGTACTTC; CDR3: CASSLNGGEQYF
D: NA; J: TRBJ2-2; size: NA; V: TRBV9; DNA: TGTGCCAGCAGCCAGGGGGGACTCCACACCGGGGAGCTGTTTTTT; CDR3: CASSQGGLHTGELFF
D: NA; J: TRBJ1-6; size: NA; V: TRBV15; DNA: TGTGCCACCAGCACTAAGAGACAGTTAAGCTCCTATAATTCACCCCTCCACTTT; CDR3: CATSTKRQLSSYNSPLHF
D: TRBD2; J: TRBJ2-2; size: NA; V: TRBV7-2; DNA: TGTGCCAGCAGCTTTAGCGGGGGTCTCACCGGGGAGCTGTTTTTT; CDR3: CASSFSGGLTGELFF
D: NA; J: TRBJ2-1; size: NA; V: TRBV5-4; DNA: TGTGCCAGCAGCTTGGGTGTAGGTGGGTCGGGTGAGCAGTTCTTC; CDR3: CASSLGVGGSGEQFF
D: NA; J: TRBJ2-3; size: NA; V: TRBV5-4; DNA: TGTGCCAACAGCCTACTACCGGGGGACCTTAGCACAGATACGCAGTATTTT; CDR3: CANSLLPGDLSTDTQYF
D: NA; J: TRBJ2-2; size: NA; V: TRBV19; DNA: TGTGCCAGTAGTATTGGCCTCCTCTGGAACACCGGGGAGCTGTTTTTT; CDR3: CASSIGLLWNTGELFF
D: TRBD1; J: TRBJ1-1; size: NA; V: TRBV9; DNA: TGTGCCAGCAGCGTAGTAACAGGGGGCGAAGCTTTCTTT; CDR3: CASSVVTGGEAFF